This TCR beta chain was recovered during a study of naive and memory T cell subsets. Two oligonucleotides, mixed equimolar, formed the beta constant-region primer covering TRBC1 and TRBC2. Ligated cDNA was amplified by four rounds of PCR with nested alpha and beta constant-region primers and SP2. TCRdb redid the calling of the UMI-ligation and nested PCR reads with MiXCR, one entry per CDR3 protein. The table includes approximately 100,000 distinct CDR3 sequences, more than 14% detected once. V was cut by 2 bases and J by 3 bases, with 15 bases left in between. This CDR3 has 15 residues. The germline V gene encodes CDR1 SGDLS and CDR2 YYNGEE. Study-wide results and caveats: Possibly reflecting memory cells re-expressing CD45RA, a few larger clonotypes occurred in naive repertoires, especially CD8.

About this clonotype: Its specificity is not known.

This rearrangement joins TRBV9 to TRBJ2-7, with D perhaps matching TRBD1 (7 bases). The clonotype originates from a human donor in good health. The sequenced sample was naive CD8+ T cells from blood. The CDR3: CASSVAGQTNYEQYF. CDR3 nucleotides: TGTGCCAGCAGCGTTGCGGGACAGACCAACTACGAGCAGTACTTC.